The 25 T cell receptor beta chains below were found in one sample sequenced in a study of blood T cell repertoires in COVID-19. The repertoire was sequenced with immunoSEQ multiplex PCR; TCRdb's copy has only in-frame clones and lacks some. The table includes roughly 260,000 clones, roughly 86% detected once. Sequenced input: PBMCs or T cells enriched from blood (not recorded which). These receptors all stem from a woman between 18 and 29 years old who had recovered from COVID-19.

The chain employs TRBV19 and TRBJ2-2; 8 nucleotides agree with TRBD1. Germline V gene lookup returns CDR1 LNHDA and CDR2 SQIVND (reference sequence). This CDR3 comprises 12 residues. The CDR3 DNA reads TGTCTTGGGACAGGCCAGCACGGGGAGCTGTTTTTT. Amino acid sequence: CLGTGQHGELFF.

V gene TRBV28 combines with J gene TRBJ1-2, with D unclear. Per germline, CDR1 MDHEN and CDR2 SYDVKM. The CDR3 sequence is 13 residues long. Between the trimmed V and J ends, which lost 5 bases and 0 bases, there was a span of 7 bases. In DNA, the CDR3 is TGTGCCAGCAGTCCTATTCCTAACTATGGCTACACCTTC. It specifies CASSPIPNYGYTF.

The V gene is TRBV28, the J gene TRBJ2-7; TRBD2 agrees at 7 bases. The V segment lost 6 bases and the J segment 6 bases; nucleotides outside the gene matches: 17. The CDR3 is 16 residues long. Per the germline V gene, CDR1 is MDHEN and CDR2 is SYDVKM. The chain's CDR3 is CASRTPMSGVFSEQYF. The CDR3 DNA is TGTGCCAGCAGAACCCCAATGAGCGGGGTTTTCTCCGAGCAGTACTTC.

The rearrangement uses TRBV7-9 and TRBJ2-3; TRBD1 matches at 8 bases. Germline CDR1 and CDR2: SEHNR and FQNEAQ (reference sequence). This CDR3 contains 17 residues. V shed 1 base, J shed 0 bases, and the junction held 6 bases outside the gene matches. CDR3 sequence (DNA): TGTGCCAGCAGCTTAGAGGGCAGGGGGCTTAGCACAGATACGCAGTATTTT. Protein product: CASSLEGRGLSTDTQYF. The full variable domain, with the rest looked up from reference TRBV7-9 and TRBJ2-3, is DTGVSQNPRHKITKRGQNVTFRCDPISEHNRLYWYRQTLGQGPEFLTYFQNEAQLEKSRLLSDRFSAERPKGSFSTLEIQRTEQGDSAMYLCASSLEGRGLSTDTQYFGPGTRLTVL.

The rearrangement uses TRBV19 and TRBJ1-1; tentative D call: TRBD1 (6 bases). CDR3 size: 15 residues. The V gene lost 6 bases and the J gene lost 1 base, with 15 bases spanning the gap. Germline V gene lookup returns CDR1 LNHDA and CDR2 SQIVND (reference sequence). CDR3 bases: TGTGCCAGTAGACCTAAAGGGACACCGAACACTGAAGCTTTCTTT. It yields the protein CASRPKGTPNTEAFF.

CDR3 region: CASSSSPGTVNQPQHF. As DNA, the CDR3 is TGTGCCAGCAGTTCATCGCCGGGGACAGTAAATCAGCCCCAGCATTTT. This chain links TRBV28 with TRBJ1-5, with TRBD1 identical over 7 bases. V shed 4 bases, J shed 4 bases, and the junction held 10 bases outside the gene matches. The CDR3 has 16 amino acids. Germline V gene sequence: CDR1 MDHEN, CDR2 SYDVKM. Full variable domain (rest looked up from reference TRBV28 and TRBJ1-5): DVKVTQSSRYLVKRTGEKVFLECVQDMDHENMFWYRQDPGLGLRLIYFSYDVKMKEKGDIPEGYSVSREKKERFSLILESASTNQTSMYLCASSSSPGTVNQPQHFGDGTRLSIL.

This chain joins TRBV30 and TRBJ1-4; a possible D gene is TRBD1 (6 bases). This CDR3 is built from 15 residues. Germline V gene data show CDR1 as GTSNPN and CDR2 as SVGIG (reference sequence). V was clipped by 4 bases and J by 5 bases, with 17 bases between them. The CDR3 DNA reads as TGTGCCTGGATAAACAGGGCAGGCCTAAATGAAAAACTGTTTTTT. It is translated as CAWINRAGLNEKLFF.

The V call is TRBV27, the J call TRBJ1-2; TRBD1 aligns across 7 bases. Trimming took 1 base from V and 2 from J; bases not matched to a gene: 4. This CDR3 has 15 residues. Looked up from germline, CDR1 is MNHEY and CDR2 is SMNVEV (reference sequence). The CDR3 nucleotides read TGTGCCAGCAGTTTATTCGGACAGGCGAACTATGGCTACACCTTC. Protein: CASSLFGQANYGYTF.

The J gene is TRBJ2-2, the V gene TRBV16; weak D call: TRBD1 (6 bases). Germline values: CDR1 KGHSY, CDR2 FQNENV. CDR3 length: 15 residues. The V and J ends lost 5 bases and 1 base respectively, with 11 bases between them. CDR3 nucleotide sequence: TGTGCCAGCAGCTTTGTCAGGGGGAACACCGGGGAGCTGTTTTTT. Its translation is CASSFVRGNTGELFF.

This clone showed up just a few times. This chain connects TRBV7-2 to TRBJ1-5, with 7 bases lining up with TRBD1. Trimming removed 3 bases from V and 4 bases from J; junction bases left unmatched: 9. The CDR3 has 16 amino acids. Germline V gene sequence: CDR1 SGHTA, CDR2 FQGNSA. The CDR3 region is CASSLGRVRGNQPQHF. In DNA form, the CDR3 reads TGTGCCAGCAGCTTGGGTCGGGTCAGGGGGAATCAGCCCCAGCATTTT. Supplemented by reference TRBV7-2 and TRBJ1-5, the full variable domain reads GAGVSQSPSNKVTEKGKDVELRCDPISGHTALYWYRQSLGQGLEFLIYFQGNSAPDKSGLPSDRFSAERTGGSVSTLTIQRTQQEDSAVYLCASSLGRVRGNQPQHFGDGTRLSIL.

The genes are TRBV3-1 (or the pseudogene TRBV3-2) and TRBJ2-7; tentatively, D is TRBD1 (5 bases). Germline values: CDR1 LGHDT, CDR2 YNNKEL (reference sequence). This CDR3 region has 16 residues. V was shortened by 0 bases and J by 0 bases, with 12 bases between the two germline ends. CDR3 DNA sequence: TGTGCCAGCAGCCAAGATTGGTGGGGCACCTCCTACGAGCAGTACTTC. Translated, it gives CASSQDWWGTSYEQYF.

The CDR3, as DNA: TGTGCCAGTAGTATTTCCCCCAGCCAAGAGACCCAGTACTTC. Translation: CASSISPSQETQYF. This chain connects TRBV19 to TRBJ2-5; no reliable D call. The germline V gene has CDR1 LNHDA and CDR2 SQIVND (reference sequence). V lost 3 bases and J 1 base, leaving 9 bases between the germline ends. CDR3 size: 14 residues.

V gene TRBV27 combines with J gene TRBJ1-1, with a tentative D call TRBD1 (6 bases). V was shortened by 4 bases and J by 4 bases, with 10 bases between the two germline ends. The CDR3 has 13 residues. Germline CDR1 and CDR2: MNHEY and SMNVEV (reference sequence). The CDR3 here is CASSSSGATEAFF. The CDR3 region has the DNA TGTGCCAGCAGTTCCTCAGGGGCCACTGAAGCTTTCTTT.

The chain recombines TRBV9 with TRBJ2-2, with D uncertain. This CDR3 region has 13 residues. Per the germline V gene, CDR1 is SGDLS and CDR2 is YYNGEE. Trimming pared 0 bases from V and 3 bases from J, leaving 3 bases between. CDR3 nucleotide sequence: TGTGCCAGCAGCGTAGCAGACACCGGGGAGCTGTTTTTT. Protein product: CASSVADTGELFF.

The chain has TRBV27 and TRBJ1-2; a weak D match, TRBD1 (6 bases). The CDR3 totals 15 residues. The ends were cut back, 5 bases at V and 4 bases at J, with 17 bases in the middle. CDR1 and CDR2 (germline): MNHEY, SMNVEV (reference sequence). The CDR3 here is CASSITGSPGYGYTF. DNA of the CDR3: TGTGCCAGCAGTATAACAGGGTCCCCGGGCTATGGCTACACCTTC.

The chain employs TRBV29-1 and TRBJ1-2; D unresolved. Germline CDR1 reads SQVTM; CDR2 reads ANQGSEA. Trimming left V 7 bases short and J 0 bases short, with 15 bases between. The CDR3 has 14 amino acids. The CDR3 loop is CSAVAWASNYGYTF. The CDR3 nucleotides read TGCAGCGCGGTCGCTTGGGCTTCTAACTATGGCTACACCTTC.

This chain connects TRBV5-6 to TRBJ2-1; maybe TRBD1 (5 bases). Germline lookup yields CDR1 SGHDT and CDR2 YYEEEE. This CDR3 has 15 residues. V shed 0 bases and J shed 4 bases, with 11 bases lying between them. The CDR3 DNA is TGTGCCAGCAGCTTGGGGGCAGGACATTACAATGAGCAGTTCTTC. This sequence encodes CASSLGAGHYNEQFF. Filled out from reference TRBV5-6 and TRBJ2-1, the complete variable domain reads DAGVTQSPTHLIKTRGQQVTLRCSPKSGHDTVSWYQQALGQGPQFIFQYYEEEERQRGNFPDRFSGHQFPNYSSELNVNALLLGDSALYLCASSLGAGHYNEQFFGPGTRLTVL.

In DNA form, the CDR3 reads TGTGCCACCAGCAGGGAGCCAGGGGGCCACTATGGCTACACCTTC. This translates into CATSREPGGHYGYTF. This chain connects TRBV15 to TRBJ1-2; the match to TRBD1 covers 8 bases. V gave up 3 bases and J gave up 3 bases; unmatched junction bases: 6. The CDR3 is 15 residues long. Germline CDR1 LNHNV, CDR2 YYDKDF (reference sequence).

V is TRBV5-1 and J is TRBJ2-5; 11 nucleotides match TRBD2. There are 17 residues in the CDR3. After removal of 0 bases from V and 2 bases from J, the junction contained 6 bases not matched to a gene. Germline V gene lookup returns CDR1 SGHRS and CDR2 YFSETQ. This CDR3 is CASSLDRLAGGQETQYF. The CDR3 DNA sequence: TGCGCCAGCAGCTTGGATCGTCTAGCGGGAGGTCAAGAGACCCAGTACTTC.

J is TRBJ2-1 and V is TRBV4-1; 7 bases align to TRBD2. CDR1 and CDR2 from the germline V gene are MGHRA and YSYEKL. The V and J ends lost 3 bases and 6 bases, in that order; junction bases with no gene match: 8. CDR3 length equals 15 residues. In nucleotides, the CDR3 is TGCGCCAGCAGCCAGGAGCTAGCGGCGGCCAATGAGCAGTTCTTC. Amino acids: CASSQELAAANEQFF.

V and J are TRBV5-1 and TRBJ2-5; possible D gene TRBD2, 5 bases. Trimming removed 5 bases from V and 0 bases from J, with 11 bases in between. CDR3 length: 14 residues. Germline V lookup: CDR1 SGHRS, CDR2 YFSETQ. CDR3 protein: CASSYDGNQETQYF. The CDR3 DNA is TGCGCCAGCAGTTACGACGGGAACCAAGAGACCCAGTACTTC.

The rearrangement uses TRBV28 and TRBJ1-5; TRBD1 is a possible D gene (5 bases). The V end lost 5 bases, the J end lost 9 bases, and 11 bases lay between the germline ends. Germline assignment: CDR1 MDHEN and CDR2 SYDVKM. The CDR3 is 12 residues long. This CDR3 reads CASSPNDRPQHF. The CDR3 coding sequence is TGTGCCAGCAGTCCTAACGACAGGCCCCAGCATTTT.

This clone was observed a single time. The J gene is TRBJ2-3, the V gene TRBV5-1; TRBD1 matches 8 bases. Trimming at V came to 4 bases and at J to 1 base, leaving 5 bases not matched to a gene. This CDR3 is 15 amino acids long. The germline CDR1 and CDR2 sequences are SGHRS and YFSETQ. The CDR3 spells CASSPGQGRTDTQYF. The CDR3 DNA reads TGCGCCAGCAGCCCCGGACAGGGTCGCACAGATACGCAGTATTTT.

The chain employs TRBV11-3 and TRBJ1-1, with a tentative D call TRBD1 (6 bases). CDR1 SGHNT and CDR2 YENEEA come from the germline V gene. The CDR3 consists of 13 residues. The CDR3 loop is CALDRRGGTEAFF. The CDR3 bases are TGTGCGCTCGATCGGAGGGGGGGCACTGAAGCTTTCTTT. The complete variable domain, with remaining parts taken from reference TRBV11-3 and TRBJ1-1, reads EAGVVQSPRYKIIEKKQPVAFWCNPISGHNTLYWYLQNLGQGPELLIRYENEEAVDDSQLPKDRFSAERLKGVDSTLKIQPAELGDSAVYLCALDRRGGTEAFFGQGTRLTVV.

The chain recombines TRBV27 with TRBJ2-1; D gene ambiguous. The CDR3 sequence is 13 residues long. Germline CDR1 is MNHEY and CDR2 is SMNVEV (reference sequence). The V and J ends lost 7 bases and 4 bases respectively, with 11 bases between them. The CDR3 spells CASTRHPYNEQFF. The CDR3 DNA is TGTGCCAGCACAAGACACCCGTACAATGAGCAGTTCTTC.